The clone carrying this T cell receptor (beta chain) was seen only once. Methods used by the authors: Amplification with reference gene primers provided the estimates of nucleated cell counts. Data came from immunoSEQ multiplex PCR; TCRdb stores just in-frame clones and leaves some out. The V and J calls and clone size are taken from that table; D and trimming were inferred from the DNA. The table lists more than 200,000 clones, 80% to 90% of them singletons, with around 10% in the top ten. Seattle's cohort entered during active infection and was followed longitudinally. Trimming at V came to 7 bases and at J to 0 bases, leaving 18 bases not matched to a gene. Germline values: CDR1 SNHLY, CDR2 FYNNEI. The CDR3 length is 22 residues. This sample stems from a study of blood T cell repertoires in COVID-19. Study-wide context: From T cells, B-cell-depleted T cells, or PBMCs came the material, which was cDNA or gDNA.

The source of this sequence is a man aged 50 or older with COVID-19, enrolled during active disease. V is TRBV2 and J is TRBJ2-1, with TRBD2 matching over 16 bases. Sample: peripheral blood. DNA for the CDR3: TGTGCCAGCACCTCACAACCCATGGGACTAGCGGGGGGGAAGAGCTCCTACAATGAGCAGTTCTTC. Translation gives CASTSQPMGLAGGKSSYNEQFF.